These 6 T cell receptor beta chains originate from one sample sequenced in a study of control samples from healthy donors and cancer patients. TCRdb's copy holds only in-frame clones and misses some; the assay was immunoSEQ multiplex PCR. The data contain about 160,000 clones, 85% to 95% of them singletons. The sequenced sample was blood. These receptors all stem from a woman in her 40s in good health.

For this clone: Other DNA sequences in this specimen translate into the identical CDR3. The chain combines TRBV19 with TRBJ1-2; D not certain. The CDR3 has 12 amino acids. The germline V gene has CDR1 LNHDA and CDR2 SQIVND (reference sequence). V dropped 3 bases and J dropped 5 bases, with 7 bases sitting between them. The CDR3 coding sequence is TGTGCCAGTAGTATGGGCGGTTATGGCTACACCTTC. Translating it yields CASSMGGYGYTF.

The chain is built from TRBV7-2 and TRBJ2-4, with 7 bases identical to TRBD2. The length of the CDR3 is 15 residues. Trimming cost V 1 base and J 6 bases; bases outside gene matches: 6. CDR1 SGHTA and CDR2 FQGNSA come from the germline V gene. For the CDR3, the DNA is TGTGCCAGCAGCTTAGACCGGGGGGTGGGAAACATTCAGTACTTC. This translates into CASSLDRGVGNIQYF.

This chain uses TRBV4-3 with TRBJ1-4; unclear D gene. The CDR3 loop spans 16 amino acids. Between the trimmed V and J ends, which lost 4 bases and 8 bases, there was a span of 20 bases. CDR1 and CDR2 (germline): LGHNA, YSLEER. CDR3 amino acids: CASSLQGRGVGEKLFF. The DNA of the CDR3 is TGCGCCAGCAGCCTCCAAGGCCGGGGTGTTGGCGAAAAACTGTTTTTT.

On this clone: One end of the junction varies from germline; a read error may be responsible. This chain uses TRBV5-6 with TRBJ1-5, with D possibly being TRBD1 (5 bases). The CDR3 is 18 amino acids. Germline CDR1 is SGHDT and CDR2 is YYEEEE. The CDR3 DNA sequence: TGTGCCCGCAGCTGGGGGGGGAACAGAGGGCATAGCAATCAGCCCCAGCATTTT. This translates into CARSWGGNRGHSNQPQHF.

The rearrangement links TRBV19 to TRBJ1-5; 10 bases are shared with TRBD1. The V gene end was trimmed by 6 bases and the J gene end by 9 bases; junction bases not matched to a gene: 5. Germline-derived CDR1 and CDR2 are LNHDA and SQIVND (reference sequence). The CDR3 is 13 residues long. CDR3 coding DNA: TGTGCCAGTAGGGGACAGGGGACAGGGCCCCAGCATTTT. This sequence encodes CASRGQGTGPQHF.

This clone was seen a single time. The J gene is TRBJ1-1, the V gene TRBV19; 9 nucleotides line up with TRBD1. The trim removed 5 bases at V and 10 bases at J, leaving 8 bases unmatched. The CDR3 sequence is 13 residues long. Germline V gene data show CDR1 as LNHDA and CDR2 as SQIVND (reference sequence). CDR3 bases: TGTGCCAGTAGTTTCCGGGACAGGGTTCCAGCTTTCTTT. Translated: CASSFRDRVPAFF.